The entry below describes one T cell receptor (beta chain). Its antigen is currently unknown. 60 Vbeta and 13 Jbeta primers were used in PCR. Profiling relied on immunoSEQ multiplex PCR, and the TCRdb table lists in-frame clones only, not all of them. The table has some 200,000 clones, around 80% seen once. These data belong to a study of cytomegalovirus exposure and HLA in healthy donors. Across the study: From HLA-typed donors, an early data release held tens of millions of unique TCRs. Whole-study results and caveats: Accounts indicate the classifier identified cytomegalovirus status with strong specificity and sensitivity. Later on, an analysis showed TCR association rates differing by HLA locus, with DRB1 the most and HLA-C the fewest.

This CDR3 is 13 amino acids long. This sequence was found in a man aged 35-49 years in good health and CMV-seropositive. The sequencing input was PBMCs. The chain has TRBV21-1 and TRBJ2-5; TRBD1, the table's D call, lacks a check against the DNA. TRBV21-1 is a recognized pseudogene. CDR3 protein: CAKSVRGKETQYF. The CDR3 DNA sequence: TGTGCCAAAAGCGTCAGGGGTAAAGAGACCCAGTACTTC.